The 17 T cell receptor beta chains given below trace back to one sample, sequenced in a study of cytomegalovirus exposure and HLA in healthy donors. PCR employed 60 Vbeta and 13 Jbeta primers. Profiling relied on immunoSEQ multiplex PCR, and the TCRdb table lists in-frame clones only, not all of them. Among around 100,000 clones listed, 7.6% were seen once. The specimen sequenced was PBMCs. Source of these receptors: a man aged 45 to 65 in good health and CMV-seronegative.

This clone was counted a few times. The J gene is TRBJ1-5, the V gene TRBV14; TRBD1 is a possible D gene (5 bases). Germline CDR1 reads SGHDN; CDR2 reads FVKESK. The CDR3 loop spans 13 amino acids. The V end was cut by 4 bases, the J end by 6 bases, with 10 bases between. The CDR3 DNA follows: TGTGCCAGCAGCCCCCCGGGGGGTCAGCCCCAGCATTTT. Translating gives CASSPPGGQPQHF.

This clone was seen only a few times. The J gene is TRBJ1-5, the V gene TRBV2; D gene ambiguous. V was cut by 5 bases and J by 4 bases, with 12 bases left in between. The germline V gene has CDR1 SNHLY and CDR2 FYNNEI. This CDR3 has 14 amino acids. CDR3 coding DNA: TGTGCCAGCAGTAACAACAGAGTGAATCAGCCCCAGCATTTT. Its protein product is CASSNNRVNQPQHF.

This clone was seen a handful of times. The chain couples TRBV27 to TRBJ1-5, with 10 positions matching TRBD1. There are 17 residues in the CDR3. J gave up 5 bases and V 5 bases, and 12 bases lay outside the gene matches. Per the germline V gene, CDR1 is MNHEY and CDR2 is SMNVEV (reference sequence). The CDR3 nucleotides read TGTGCCAGCAGTAGAGACAGGGGGCGAGGCCGGGATCAGCCCCAGCATTTT. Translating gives CASSRDRGRGRDQPQHF.

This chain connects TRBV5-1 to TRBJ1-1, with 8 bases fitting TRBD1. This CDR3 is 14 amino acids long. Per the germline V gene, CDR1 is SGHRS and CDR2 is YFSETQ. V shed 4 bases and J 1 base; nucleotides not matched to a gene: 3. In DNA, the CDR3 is TGCGCCAGCAGCGCCGGGACAGGGAACACTGAAGCTTTCTTT. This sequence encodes CASSAGTGNTEAFF.

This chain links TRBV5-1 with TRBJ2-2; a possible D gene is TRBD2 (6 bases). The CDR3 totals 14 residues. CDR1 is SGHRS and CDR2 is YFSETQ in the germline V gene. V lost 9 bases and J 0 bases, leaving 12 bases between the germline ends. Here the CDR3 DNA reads TGCGCCACCCGGCGGGACGCGAACACCGGGGAGCTGTTTTTT. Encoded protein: CATRRDANTGELFF.

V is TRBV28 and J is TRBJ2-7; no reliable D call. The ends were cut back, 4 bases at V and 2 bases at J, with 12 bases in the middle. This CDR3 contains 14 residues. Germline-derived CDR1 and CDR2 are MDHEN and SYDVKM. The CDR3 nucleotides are TGTGCCAGCAGTTCCCGACTGCTACCCTACGAGCAGTACTTC. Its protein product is CASSSRLLPYEQYF.

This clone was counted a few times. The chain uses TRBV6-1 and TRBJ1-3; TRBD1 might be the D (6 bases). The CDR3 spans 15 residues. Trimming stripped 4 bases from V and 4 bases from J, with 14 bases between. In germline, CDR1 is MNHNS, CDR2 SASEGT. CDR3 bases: TGTGCCAGCAGTGCCCCCGGGACATTCGGAAACACCATATATTTT. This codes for CASSAPGTFGNTIYF.

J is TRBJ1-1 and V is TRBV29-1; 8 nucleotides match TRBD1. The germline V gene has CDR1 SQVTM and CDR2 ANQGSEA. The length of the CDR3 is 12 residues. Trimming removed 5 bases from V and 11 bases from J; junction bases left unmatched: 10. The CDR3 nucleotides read TGCAGCGTTAGAGGACAGGGTTATAGTGCTTTCTTT. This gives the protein CSVRGQGYSAFF. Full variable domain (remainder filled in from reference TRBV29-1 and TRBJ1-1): SAVISQKPSRDICQRGTSLTIQCQVDSQVTMMFWYRQQPGQSLTLIATANQGSEATYESGFVIDKFPISRPNLTFSTLTVSNMSPEDSSIYLCSVRGQGYSAFFGQGTRLTVV.

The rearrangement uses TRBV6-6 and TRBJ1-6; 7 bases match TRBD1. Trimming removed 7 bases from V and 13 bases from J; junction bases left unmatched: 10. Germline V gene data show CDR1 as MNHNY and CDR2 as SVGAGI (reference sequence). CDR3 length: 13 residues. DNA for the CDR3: TGTGCCAGCACTGACAGGGAAAAAGGCCCCCTCCACTTT. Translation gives CASTDREKGPLHF.

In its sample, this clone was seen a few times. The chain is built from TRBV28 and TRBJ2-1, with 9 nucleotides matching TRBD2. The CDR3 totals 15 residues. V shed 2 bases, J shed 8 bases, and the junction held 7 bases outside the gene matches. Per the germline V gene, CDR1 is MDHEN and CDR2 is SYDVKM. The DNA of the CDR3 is TGTGCCAGCAGTTTAGGGTCTAGCGGGAACGATGAGCAGTTCTTC. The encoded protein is CASSLGSSGNDEQFF.

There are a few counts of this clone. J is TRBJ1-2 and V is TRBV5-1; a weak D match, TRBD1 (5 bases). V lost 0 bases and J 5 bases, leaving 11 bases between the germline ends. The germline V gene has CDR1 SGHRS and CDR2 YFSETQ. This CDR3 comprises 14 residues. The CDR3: CASSLVQGGYGYTF. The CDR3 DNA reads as TGCGCCAGCAGCTTGGTTCAGGGAGGGTATGGCTACACCTTC.

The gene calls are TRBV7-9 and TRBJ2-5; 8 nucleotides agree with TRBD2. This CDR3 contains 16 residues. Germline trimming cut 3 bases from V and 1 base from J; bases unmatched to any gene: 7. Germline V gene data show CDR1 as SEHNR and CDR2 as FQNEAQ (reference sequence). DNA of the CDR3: TGTGCCAGCAGCTTGGGTAGCGGGGCCGGCCAAGAGACCCAGTACTTC. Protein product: CASSLGSGAGQETQYF.

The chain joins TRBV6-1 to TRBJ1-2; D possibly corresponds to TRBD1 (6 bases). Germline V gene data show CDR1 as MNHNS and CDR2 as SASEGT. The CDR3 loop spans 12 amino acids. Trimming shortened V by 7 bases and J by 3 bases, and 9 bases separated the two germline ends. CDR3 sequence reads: CASTWTDYGYTF. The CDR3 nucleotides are TGTGCCAGCACTTGGACAGACTATGGCTACACCTTC.

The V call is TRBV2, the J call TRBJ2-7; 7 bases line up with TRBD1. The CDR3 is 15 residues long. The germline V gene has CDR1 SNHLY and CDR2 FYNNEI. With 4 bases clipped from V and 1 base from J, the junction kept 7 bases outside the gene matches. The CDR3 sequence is CASSAGQSLSYEQYF. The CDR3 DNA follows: TGTGCCAGCAGTGCGGGACAGAGCTTATCCTACGAGCAGTACTTC. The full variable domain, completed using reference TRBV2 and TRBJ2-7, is EPEVTQTPSHQVTQMGQEVILRCVPISNHLYFYWYRQILGQKVEFLVSFYNNEISEKSEIFDDQFSVERPDGSNFTLKIRSTKLEDSAMYFCASSAGQSLSYEQYFGPGTRLTVT.

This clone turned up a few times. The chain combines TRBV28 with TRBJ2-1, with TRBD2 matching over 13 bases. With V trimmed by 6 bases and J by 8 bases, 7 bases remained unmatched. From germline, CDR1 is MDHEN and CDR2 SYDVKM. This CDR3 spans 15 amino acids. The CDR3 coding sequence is TGTGCCAGCAGCCTTCGACTAGCGGGAGGATATGAGCAGTTCTTC. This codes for CASSLRLAGGYEQFF.

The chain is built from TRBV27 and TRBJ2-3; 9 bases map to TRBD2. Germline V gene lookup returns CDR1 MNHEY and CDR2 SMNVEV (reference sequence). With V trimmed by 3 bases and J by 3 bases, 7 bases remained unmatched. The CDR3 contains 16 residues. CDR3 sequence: CASSFISGRNTDTQYF. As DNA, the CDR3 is TGTGCCAGCAGTTTTATAAGCGGGAGGAATACAGATACGCAGTATTTT.

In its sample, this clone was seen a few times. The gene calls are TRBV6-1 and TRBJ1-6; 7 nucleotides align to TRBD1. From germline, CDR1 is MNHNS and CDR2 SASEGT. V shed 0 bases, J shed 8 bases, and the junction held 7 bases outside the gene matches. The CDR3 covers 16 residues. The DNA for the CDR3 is TGTGCCAGCAGTGAAGCACAGGGGCAGGCTCATTCACCCCTCCACTTT. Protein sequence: CASSEAQGQAHSPLHF.